The rows below give T cell receptor beta chains drawn from one sample of a study of beta chain features in type 1 diabetes. This table comes from immunoSEQ multiplex PCR, and its TCRdb copy is limited to in-frame clones, with some not included. The table records about 270,000 clones, 14% of them present only once. Specimen: naive CD4+ T cells from blood. The source of these receptors is a young man with type 1 diabetes. Both conserved end residues are part of each CDR3. The D gene is left open where the match is weak. Some rows have no size entry. The others give once, few or many, or a class for an expanded clone.

clone_size,j_call,d_call,v_call,cdr3_aa,cdr3_nt
-,TRBJ1-1,-,TRBV18,CASSPQGMAEAFF,TGTGCCAGCTCACCTCAGGGAATGGCTGAAGCTTTCTTT
few,TRBJ2-7,TRBD2,TRBV29-1,CSVTSGRGREQYF,TGCAGCGTTACCAGCGGGAGAGGACGGGAGCAGTACTTC
-,TRBJ2-7,TRBD1,TRBV2,CASSPRGPYEQYF,TGTGCCAGCAGTCCCAGGGGGCCCTACGAGCAGTACTTC
few,TRBJ2-5,-,TRBV11-2,CASSFAGQQETQYF,TGTGCCAGCAGCTTTGCCGGACAGCAAGAGACCCAGTACTTC
-,TRBJ1-1,TRBD1,TRBV29-1,CSVNRGLTEAFF,TGCAGCGTGAACAGGGGGCTCACTGAAGCTTTCTTT
-,TRBJ1-1,-,TRBV7-9,CASSKEEDTEAFF,TGTGCCAGCAGCAAAGAAGAGGACACTGAAGCTTTCTTT
-,TRBJ2-1,-,TRBV5-1,CASSLVGDLYNEQFF,TGCGCCAGCAGCTTGGTTGGGGACTTGTACAATGAGCAGTTCTTC
-,TRBJ2-4,TRBD1,TRBV18,CASSPVGPGGSGMNIQYF,TGTGCCAGCTCACCAGTGGGGCCAGGGGGCTCCGGAATGAACATTCAGTACTTC
-,TRBJ2-5,TRBD2,TRBV2,CASSEGAGGTETQYF,TGTGCCAGCAGTGAGGGAGCGGGAGGAACGGAGACCCAGTACTTC
-,TRBJ2-2,-,TRBV5-4,CASSPPSGNTGELFF,TGTGCCAGCAGCCCACCCAGCGGGAACACCGGGGAGCTGTTTTTT
-,TRBJ2-1,TRBD2,TRBV11-2,CASSLGSASGSPRFF,TGTGCCAGCAGCTTAGGGTCTGCTAGCGGGAGCCCCCGGTTCTTC
-,TRBJ2-6,-,TRBV30,CAWRSRASRSGANVLTF,TGTGCCTGGAGATCGCGGGCCAGTCGCTCTGGGGCCAACGTCCTGACTTTC
few,TRBJ2-2,TRBD2,TRBV9,CASSVSGRHTGELFF,TGTGCCAGCAGCGTAAGCGGGAGGCACACCGGGGAGCTGTTTTTT
-,TRBJ1-1,TRBD1,TRBV7-3,CASSTGTGGTEAFF,TGTGCCAGCAGTACCGGGACAGGGGGCACTGAAGCTTTCTTT
-,TRBJ2-7,TRBD1,TRBV4-3,CASSQSQGFGEQYF,TGCGCCAGCAGCCAATCACAGGGGTTTGGCGAGCAGTACTTC
few,TRBJ1-3,TRBD1,TRBV29-1,CSGAGGSGNTIYF,TGCAGCGGGGCAGGGGGCTCTGGAAACACCATATATTTT
few,TRBJ1-4,TRBD1,TRBV4-3,CASSQMLDRDGEGTNEKLFF,TGCGCCAGCAGCCAGATGCTTGACAGGGATGGCGAGGGGACTAATGAAAAACTGTTTTTT
few,TRBJ2-7,TRBD2,TRBV25-1,CASSRGTSGNFYEQYF,TGTGCCAGCAGTAGAGGGACTAGCGGGAACTTCTACGAGCAGTACTTC
-,TRBJ2-7,TRBD1,TRBV28,CASSSAGTGGYEQYF,TGTGCCAGCAGTTCTGCCGGGACAGGGGGCTACGAGCAGTACTTC
few,TRBJ1-1,-,TRBV2,CASSEQGGTEAFF,TGTGCCAGCAGTGAACAGGGTGGCACTGAAGCTTTCTTT
few,TRBJ2-3,-,TRBV29-1,CSVSGTSTDTQYF,TGCAGCGTTTCCGGGACTAGCACAGATACGCAGTATTTT
-,TRBJ2-1,-,TRBV28,CASSFPKNEQFF,TGTGCCAGCAGTTTTCCCAAAAATGAGCAGTTCTTC
few,TRBJ2-7,TRBD2,TRBV7-3,CASSLASGSSYEQYF,TGTGCCAGCAGCCTTGCGAGCGGGAGCTCCTACGAGCAGTACTTC
-,TRBJ1-1,-,TRBV5-4,CASSLPFPSPGVDAEAFF,TGTGCCAGCAGCTTGCCGTTCCCATCACCAGGGGTTGACGCTGAAGCTTTCTTT
few,TRBJ2-5,TRBD1,TRBV29-1,CSVLGQAETQYF,TGCAGCGTTCTGGGACAGGCGGAGACCCAGTACTTC
few,TRBJ2-7,-,TRBV5-1,CASSLRTVIDEQYF,TGCGCCAGCAGCTTGAGGACAGTGATCGACGAGCAGTACTTC
-,TRBJ2-7,TRBD1,TRBV30,CAWSNPGQSSYEQYF,TGTGCCTGGAGCAATCCGGGACAGAGCTCCTACGAGCAGTACTTC
few,TRBJ2-1,TRBD2,TRBV5-1,CASSWGLAGRNEQFF,TGCGCCAGCAGCTGGGGACTAGCGGGGAGGAATGAGCAGTTCTTC
few,TRBJ1-1,-,TRBV5-1,CASSSEGWTEAFF,TGCGCCAGCAGCTCGGAGGGATGGACTGAAGCTTTCTTT
-,TRBJ2-7,-,TRBV19,CASRADSSYEQYF,TGTGCCAGTAGAGCTGATAGCTCCTACGAGCAGTACTTC
few,TRBJ1-4,TRBD1,TRBV7-2,CASSLLQGLRLFF,TGTGCCAGCAGCTTACTACAGGGGTTAAGACTGTTTTTT
few,TRBJ2-3,-,TRBV11-3,CASRPLQGTRGATQYF,TGTGCCAGCAGACCCCTACAGGGGACTAGGGGCGCTACGCAGTATTTT
-,TRBJ2-7,TRBD1,TRBV5-6,CASRLTRDSHEQYF,TGTGCCAGCAGGCTGACCCGGGACAGCCACGAGCAGTACTTC
few,TRBJ1-2,TRBD1,TRBV7-2,CASSLGQGGNYGYTF,TGTGCCAGCAGCCTGGGACAGGGAGGCAACTATGGCTACACCTTC
-,TRBJ2-7,-,TRBV6-5,CASSYSLPNTYEQYF,TGTGCCAGCAGTTATTCACTACCGAATACCTACGAGCAGTACTTC
-,TRBJ2-2,-,TRBV7-9,CASSLAKDSPTGELFF,TGTGCCAGCAGCTTAGCGAAGGACAGCCCCACCGGGGAGCTGTTTTTT
-,TRBJ1-1,TRBD1,TRBV7-9,CASSLTGQVEAFF,TGTGCCAGCAGCTTAACTGGACAGGTGGAAGCTTTCTTT